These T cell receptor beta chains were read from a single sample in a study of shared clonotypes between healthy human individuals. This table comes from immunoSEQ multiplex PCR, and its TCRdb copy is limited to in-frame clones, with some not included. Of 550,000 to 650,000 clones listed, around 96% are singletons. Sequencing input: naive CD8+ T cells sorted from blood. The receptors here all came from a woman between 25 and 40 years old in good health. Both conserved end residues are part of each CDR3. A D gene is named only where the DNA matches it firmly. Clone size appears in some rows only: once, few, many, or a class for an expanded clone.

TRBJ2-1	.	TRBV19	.	CASSWVGYGNYNEQFF	TGTGCCAGTAGTTGGGTAGGGTACGGGAACTACAATGAGCAGTTCTTC
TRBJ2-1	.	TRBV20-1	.	CSARDSNEQFF	TGCAGTGCTAGAGATTCGAATGAGCAGTTCTTC
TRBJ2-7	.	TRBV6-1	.	CASSRVGEQYF	TGTGCCAGCAGTCGGGTCGGGGAGCAGTACTTC
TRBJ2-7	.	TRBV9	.	CASSPETIPYEQYF	TGTGCCAGCAGCCCAGAGACTATACCCTACGAGCAGTACTTC
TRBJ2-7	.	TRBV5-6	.	CASSLGGFSGEQYF	TGTGCCAGCAGCTTGGGAGGGTTTTCGGGCGAGCAGTACTTC
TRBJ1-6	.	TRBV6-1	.	CASSELGSSYNSPLHF	TGTGCCAGCAGTGAATTGGGCAGCTCCTATAATTCACCCCTCCACTTT
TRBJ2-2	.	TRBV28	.	CASSLWGIYITGELFF	TGTGCCAGCAGTTTGTGGGGCATTTATATCACCGGGGAGCTGTTTTTT
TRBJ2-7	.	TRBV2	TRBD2	CASSVGPAGGPYEQYF	TGTGCCAGCAGTGTCGGTCCAGCGGGAGGTCCCTACGAGCAGTACTTC
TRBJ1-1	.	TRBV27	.	CASSSSTEAFF	TGTGCCAGCAGTTCGAGCACTGAAGCTTTCTTT
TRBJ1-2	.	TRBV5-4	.	CASSLASIDGYTF	TGTGCCAGCAGCTTGGCCTCTATTGATGGCTACACCTTC
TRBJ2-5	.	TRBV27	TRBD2	CASSPSAGGRQETQYF	TGTGCCAGCAGTCCGTCTGCGGGAGGGAGGCAAGAGACCCAGTACTTC
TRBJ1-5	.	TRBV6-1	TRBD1	CASSSSGGLSQPQHF	TGTGCCAGCAGCTCGTCAGGGGGCTTAAGTCAGCCCCAGCATTTT
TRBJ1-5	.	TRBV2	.	CASSEPNQPQHF	TGTGCCAGCAGTGAACCTAATCAGCCCCAGCATTTT
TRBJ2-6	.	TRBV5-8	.	CASSLGTSGANVLTF	TGTGCCAGCAGCTTGGGGACCTCTGGGGCCAACGTCCTGACTTTC
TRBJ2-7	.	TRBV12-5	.	CASGRLAAVRPYEQYF	TGTGCTAGTGGTCGGTTAGCGGCGGTTAGGCCCTACGAGCAGTACTTC
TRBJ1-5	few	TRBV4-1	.	CASTDSEHSNQPQHF	TGCGCCAGTACTGACAGTGAACATAGCAATCAGCCCCAGCATTTT
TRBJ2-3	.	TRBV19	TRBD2	CASSPLSGIATDTQYF	TGTGCCAGTAGTCCCCTGAGCGGGATAGCGACAGATACGCAGTATTTT
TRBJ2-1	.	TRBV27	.	CASSWGGGNEQFF	TGTGCCAGCAGTTGGGGAGGGGGAAATGAGCAGTTCTTC
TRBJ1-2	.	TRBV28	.	CASSPPLGTNYGYTF	TGTGCCAGCAGCCCCCCTTTAGGGACGAACTATGGCTACACCTTC
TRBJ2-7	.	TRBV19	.	CASSAGHWASYEQYF	TGTGCCAGTAGTGCTGGACATTGGGCCTCCTACGAGCAGTACTTC
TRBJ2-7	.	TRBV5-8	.	CASSLDIAVYSYEQYF	TGTGCCAGCAGCTTGGATATAGCGGTTTACTCCTACGAGCAGTACTTC
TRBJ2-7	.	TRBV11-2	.	CASSPPTRVKQYF	TGTGCCAGCAGCCCTCCGACTAGGGTGAAGCAGTACTTC
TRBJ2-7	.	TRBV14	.	CASSHWGPYEQYF	TGTGCCAGCAGCCACTGGGGCCCCTACGAGCAGTACTTC
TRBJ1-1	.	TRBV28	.	CASSLWEQGVAEAFF	TGTGCCAGCAGTTTATGGGAACAGGGTGTAGCTGAAGCTTTCTTT
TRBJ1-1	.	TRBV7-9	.	CASSTRTKGNTEAFF	TGTGCCAGCAGCACCCGGACTAAGGGGAACACTGAAGCTTTCTTT
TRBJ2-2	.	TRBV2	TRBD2	CASSGTSDGELFF	TGTGCCAGCAGTGGGACTAGCGACGGGGAGCTGTTTTTT
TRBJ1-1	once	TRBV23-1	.	CASSYRENTEAFF	TGCGCCAGCAGTTACAGAGAGAACACTGAAGCTTTCTTT
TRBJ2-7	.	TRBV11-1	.	CASSLGERVEQYF	TGTGCCAGCAGCTTAGGGGAGAGGGTCGAGCAGTACTTC
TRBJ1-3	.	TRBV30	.	CAWSVFSGNTIYF	TGTGCCTGGAGTGTGTTCTCTGGAAACACCATATATTTT
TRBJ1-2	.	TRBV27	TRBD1	CASWTGVYGYTF	TGTGCCAGCTGGACAGGGGTCTATGGCTACACCTTC
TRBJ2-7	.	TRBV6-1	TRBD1	CASSAWTGSILLEQYF	TGTGCCAGCAGTGCATGGACAGGGTCTATCCTCCTCGAGCAGTACTTC